Shown below are 12 T cell receptor beta chains from a single sample sequenced in a study of T cell changes during pregnancy in multiple sclerosis. This table comes from immunoSEQ multiplex PCR, and its TCRdb copy is limited to in-frame clones, with some not included. The sample lists about 93,000 clones, approximately 92% occurring once. The sample in question was peripheral blood, obtained after pregnancy. These receptors all come from a female donor with multiple sclerosis, enrolled in a pregnancy study.

The chain has TRBV30 and TRBJ2-1; 12 bases line up with TRBD2. Trimming removed 3 bases from V and 7 bases from J; junction bases left unmatched: 7. CDR1 GTSNPN and CDR2 SVGIG come from the germline V gene (reference sequence). This CDR3 is built from 15 residues. The CDR3 here is CAWRRLAGVGNEQFF. In nucleotides, the CDR3 is TGTGCCTGGAGGAGACTAGCGGGAGTAGGGAATGAGCAGTTCTTC.

V is TRBV5-4 and J is TRBJ1-4; tentative D call: TRBD1 (6 bases). Germline CDR1 and CDR2: SGHNT and YYREEE (reference sequence). Trimming stripped 2 bases from V and 8 bases from J, with 25 bases between. The CDR3 loop spans 18 amino acids. The chain's CDR3 is CASSLQGIRVVESEKLFF. CDR3 nucleotides: TGTGCCAGCAGCTTACAGGGTATCAGAGTGGTCGAATCGGAAAAACTGTTTTTT.

This clone was found once. The chain joins TRBV18 to TRBJ2-1, with D unresolved. The CDR3 has 12 amino acids. Trimming removed 3 bases at V and 6 bases at J, with 6 bases between. Germline values: CDR1 KGHSH, CDR2 LQKENI. CDR3 loop: CASSPSINEQFF. The CDR3, as DNA: TGTGCCAGCTCACCTTCTATCAATGAGCAGTTCTTC.

The chain carries TRBV11-2 and TRBJ1-6, with 8 bases identical to TRBD1. Germline V gene data show CDR1 as SGHAT and CDR2 as FQNNGV. The CDR3 is 14 amino acids. Unmatched junction bases numbered 6, after V lost 1 base and J lost 13 bases. CDR3 loop: CASSLGAGTGPLHF. CDR3 DNA sequence: TGTGCCAGCAGCTTAGGGGCTGGGACAGGCCCCCTCCACTTT. The full variable domain, with the rest looked up from reference TRBV11-2 and TRBJ1-6, is EAGVAQSPRYKIIEKRQSVAFWCNPISGHATLYWYQQILGQGPKLLIQFQNNGVVDDSQLPKDRFSAERLKGVDSTLKIQPAKLEDSAVYLCASSLGAGTGPLHFGNGTRLTVT.

This sequence joins TRBV7-8 and TRBJ2-5; 9 positions agree with TRBD2. CDR1 is SGHVS, CDR2 FQNEAQ, per germline. CDR3 length: 15 residues. J was trimmed by 1 base and V by 0 bases; bases with no gene match: 0. The CDR3 DNA sequence: TGTGCCAGCAGCTTAGCGCGGGGGGGCCAAGAGACCCAGTACTTC. Protein: CASSLARGGQETQYF.

The chain uses TRBV6-6 and TRBJ1-6, with D possibly matching TRBD1 (6 bases). The CDR3 consists of 16 residues. CDR1 and CDR2 (germline): MNHNY, SVGAGI (reference sequence). Trimming removed 5 bases from V and 7 bases from J, with 18 bases in between. CDR3 sequence: CASSPDRALPNSPLHF. CDR3 sequence (DNA): TGTGCCAGCAGTCCGGACAGAGCCCTTCCGAATTCACCCCTCCACTTT.

The rearrangement joins TRBV5-1 to TRBJ1-1; TRBD1 matches 8 bases. This CDR3 comprises 14 residues. CDR1 and CDR2 (germline): SGHRS, YFSETQ. J was trimmed by 6 bases and V by 4 bases; bases with no gene match: 8. The CDR3 nucleotides are TGCGCCAGCAGCATCGGACAGGGTGGGTCTGAAGCTTTCTTT. Protein: CASSIGQGGSEAFF.

The chain combines TRBV11-1 with TRBJ2-4; 15 positions match TRBD2. The CDR3 is 16 amino acids. In germline, CDR1 is SGHAT, CDR2 FQDESV (reference sequence). V lost 4 bases and J lost 7; bases outside the gene matches: 5. CDR3 sequence (DNA): TGTGCCAGCAGCTCGGGACTAGCGGGGGGCTTGAACATTCAGTACTTC. It yields the protein CASSSGLAGGLNIQYF.

The gene calls are TRBV13 and TRBJ1-1; TRBD1 matches 10 bases. J lost 7 bases, V lost 8 bases, and 7 bases had no gene match. From germline, CDR1 is PRHDT and CDR2 FYEKMQ (reference sequence). The CDR3 loop spans 13 amino acids. This CDR3 is CASRRTGGIEAFF. The DNA for the CDR3 is TGTGCCAGCCGTAGGACAGGGGGAATTGAAGCTTTCTTT.

The DNA for the CDR3 is TGTGCCAGCAGCCAAGACCAATATAGGACGGGACTTTCGAACTATGGCTACACCTTC. Its protein is CASSQDQYRTGLSNYGYTF. This rearrangement joins TRBV4-2 to TRBJ1-2, with D possibly being TRBD1 (5 bases). Germline V CDR1 and CDR2: LGHNA, YNFKEQ. The V end lost 0 bases, the J end lost 2 bases, and 22 bases lay between the germline ends. This CDR3 contains 19 residues.

The rearrangement links TRBV6-1 to TRBJ1-5; D is undetermined. CDR1 is MNHNS, CDR2 SASEGT, per germline. With 0 bases removed from V and 15 bases from J, the gap between germline ends came to 15 bases. The CDR3 spans 13 residues. Written as DNA, the CDR3 is TGTGCCAGCAGTGAAGCGCCACCCCCTGGGAGGCATTTT. Protein product: CASSEAPPPGRHF.

This sequence joins TRBV7-9 and TRBJ2-6; D might be TRBD2 (6 bases). Germline V CDR1 and CDR2: SEHNR, FQNEAQ (reference sequence). V lost 5 bases to trimming and J lost 2 bases, with 10 bases between them. This CDR3 region has 15 residues. The CDR3 here is CASSAGRPGANVLTF. The CDR3 DNA reads as TGTGCCAGCAGCGCGGGACGACCTGGGGCCAACGTCCTGACTTTC.